This TCR beta chain came from a study of shared clonotypes between healthy human individuals. Splitting of CD4+ cells produced CD45RA+ naive and CD45RA-negative memory subsets. CDR1 is SGHAT, CDR2 FQNNGV, per germline. Trimming took off 4 bases at V and 5 bases at J, with 11 bases between the two ends. The CDR3 covers 13 residues. Measured with immunoSEQ multiplex PCR; TCRdb has only the in-frame clones, and not every one. This sample yields 2 million to 2.5 million clones, of which approximately 94% are seen a single time; around 0.13% belongs to the top ten. The sequence was obtained from a man younger than 30 in good health. The J gene is TRBJ2-5, the V gene TRBV11-2; D unresolved. The source material was naive CD4+ T cells sorted from blood. Specified subset: CD45RA+ positively selected. The CDR3 nucleotides are TGTGCCAGCAGCTCCGGTATGATGGAGACCCAGTACTTC. Protein: CASSSGMMETQYF.